This T cell receptor (beta chain) originates from a study of T cells in Graves' hyperthyroidism and ophthalmopathy. A few counts support this clonotype. Newly diagnosed patients aged 18 to 65 had hyperthyroidism of under 2 months' duration. Fresh 10 ml peripheral blood yielded PBMCs. Amplified TCR beta CDR3 regions came from RNA transcripts. First-round RT-PCR targeting the TCR CDR3 was performed with the HTBI primer set. TCRdb called the multiplex PCR reads again in MiXCR, with one record for every CDR3 protein. Of under 650,000 distinct CDR3 sequences in the sample, 15% to 20% were seen once. V lost 0 bases to trimming and J lost 0 bases, with 15 bases between them. CDR3 length: 18 residues. In germline, CDR1 is MNHEY, CDR2 SVGAGI.

J is TRBJ2-4 and V is TRBV6-5; D remains unclear. Sequencing was carried out using blood. The TCR originated in a woman in her twenties or thirties with Graves' hyperthyroidism. CDR3 sequence: CASSYSMERSLAKNIQYF. CDR3 nucleotide sequence: TGTGCCAGCAGTTACTCGATGGAGCGTTCGCTAGCCAAAAACATTCAGTACTTC.